The entry below gives a single T cell receptor beta chain sequence along with its context. This record comes from a study of cytomegalovirus exposure and HLA in healthy donors. The CDR3 loop spans 15 amino acids. Trimming removed 4 bases from V and 3 bases from J; junction bases left unmatched: 9. CDR1 and CDR2 (germline): SGHRS, YFSETQ. Produced via immunoSEQ multiplex PCR; TCRdb's table is partial and in-frame only. The sample lists a few hundred thousand clones; roughly 90% were seen once. The sequenced sample consisted of PBMCs. The chain combines TRBV5-1 with TRBJ1-2; 7 bases map to TRBD1. This receptor was taken from a young woman in good health and CMV-seronegative. CDR3 coding DNA: TGCGCCAGCAGCCTGGAAGGGGGCAAGGACTATGGCTACACCTTC. Protein product: CASSLEGGKDYGYTF.